The 27 T cell receptor beta chains given below trace back to one sample, sequenced in a study of Ad26.COV2.S vaccination and SARS-CoV-2 variants. Noted treatment: approximately 18 received Ad26.COV2.S at low or high dose, single or two shots; a few received placebo; per-sample allocation not given. Day 63 following the first vaccine or placebo injection was when the samples were taken. Profiling relied on immunoSEQ multiplex PCR, and the TCRdb table lists in-frame clones only, not all of them. The sample holds fewer than 800,000 clones, roughly 90% seen once. The sequences come from peripheral blood, collected in a trial of Ad26.COV2.S vaccine versus placebo. Receptors were obtained from a person aged 18-65 years who received the Ad26.COV2.S COVID-19 vaccine or a placebo.

V usage is TRBV9 and J usage is TRBJ2-5, with TRBD1 matching 8 bases. Germline CDR1 is SGDLS and CDR2 is YYNGEE. There are 15 residues in the CDR3. Losses at the gene ends were 0 bases for V and 5 bases for J; bases not matched to a gene: 6. The CDR3 DNA sequence: TGTGCCAGCAGCGTAGTGGGACAGGAAGAGGAGACCCAGTACTTC. Amino acids: CASSVVGQEEETQYF.

The chain carries TRBV6-6 and TRBJ2-2, with D possibly TRBD1 on 6 matching bases. With 6 bases removed from V and 1 base from J, the gap between germline ends came to 9 bases. Germline-derived CDR1 and CDR2 are MNHNY and SVGAGI (reference sequence). This CDR3 has 14 amino acids. The CDR3 spells CASSLTGNTGELFF. CDR3 coding DNA: TGTGCCAGCAGCCTGACAGGGAACACCGGGGAGCTGTTTTTT.

This clone has a single count. The V call is TRBV11-2, the J call TRBJ1-2, with D perhaps TRBD1 (5 bases). The germline V and J ends were trimmed by 6 bases and 8 bases, with 16 bases remaining between them. The length of the CDR3 is 13 residues. From germline, CDR1 is SGHAT and CDR2 FQNNGV. The CDR3 protein is CASRLKSGSGYTF. In DNA form, the CDR3 reads TGTGCCAGCAGGCTTAAATCAGGGAGCGGCTACACCTTC.

This clone was counted once. Other DNA sequences in this sample translate to the same CDR3. The chain links TRBV15 to TRBJ2-5; TRBD2 is a possible D gene (5 bases). Trimming took 1 base from V and 0 from J, leaving 6 bases between them. There are 14 residues in the CDR3. Germline V CDR1 and CDR2: LNHNV, YYDKDF (reference sequence). The CDR3 region is CATSRGLNQETQYF. CDR3 DNA sequence: TGTGCCACCAGCAGAGGACTAAACCAAGAGACCCAGTACTTC.

This chain connects TRBV24-1 to TRBJ2-7, with 8 bases lining up with TRBD1. After removal of 3 bases from V and 5 bases from J, the junction contained 8 bases not matched to a gene. This CDR3 spans 15 amino acids. Germline CDR1 KGHDR, CDR2 SFDVKD. CDR3 residues: CATSDPGTGANEQYF. DNA for the CDR3: TGTGCCACCAGTGATCCCGGGACAGGAGCAAACGAGCAGTACTTC.

The V and J genes are TRBV27 and TRBJ2-1; D is possibly TRBD1 or TRBD2 (5 bases each). The germline V gene has CDR1 MNHEY and CDR2 SMNVEV (reference sequence). CDR3 length: 18 amino acids. V gave up 0 bases and J gave up 4 bases, with 19 bases separating them. CDR3 DNA sequence: TGTGCCAGCAGTTTATCGATGGGGCCCGGACGGAGGTACAATGAGCAGTTCTTC. Translating gives CASSLSMGPGRRYNEQFF.

A few counts support this clone. DNA for the CDR3: TGCGCCAGCAGTGCCACCGGGAGCTCCTACAATGAGCAGTTCTTC. Its translation: CASSATGSSYNEQFF. The rearrangement links TRBV10-1 to TRBJ2-1; TRBD2 is a possible D gene (6 bases). The V end lost 4 bases, the J end lost 0 bases, and 10 bases lay between the germline ends. CDR3 length: 15 amino acids. CDR1 WNHNN and CDR2 SYGVQD come from the germline V gene (reference sequence).

The rearrangement uses TRBV27 and TRBJ1-6, with 8 positions matching TRBD1. Trimming at V came to 3 bases and at J to 8 bases, leaving 9 bases not matched to a gene. Germline assignment: CDR1 MNHEY and CDR2 SMNVEV (reference sequence). The CDR3 is 16 amino acids. CDR3 amino acids: CASSLRQGRTDSPLHF. Written as DNA, the CDR3 is TGTGCCAGCAGTTTGCGACAGGGGAGAACAGATTCACCCCTCCACTTT.

V is TRBV19 and J is TRBJ1-2, with 7 bases that match TRBD1. The CDR3 is 14 amino acids. From germline, CDR1 is LNHDA and CDR2 SQIVND (reference sequence). V dropped 7 bases and J dropped 3; count of bases not matched to a gene: 8. The CDR3 protein is CASNLRDRDYGYTF. In DNA form, the CDR3 reads TGTGCCAGTAACCTGAGGGACAGAGACTATGGCTACACCTTC.

Points on this clone: Additional DNA sequences in this sample encode the identical CDR3. The chain couples TRBV18 to TRBJ1-6; 10 bases are a match to TRBD1. J lost 7 bases, V lost 3 bases, and 0 bases had no gene match. CDR3 size: 14 residues. Germline-derived CDR1 and CDR2 are KGHSH and LQKENI. The CDR3 coding sequence is TGTGCCAGCTCACCGGGACAGGGGAATTCACCCCTCCACTTT. Amino acid sequence: CASSPGQGNSPLHF.

V usage is TRBV14 and J usage is TRBJ1-2, with D possibly matching TRBD1 (5 bases). CDR3 length: 18 residues. CDR1 is SGHDN and CDR2 is FVKESK in the germline V gene. Trimming shortened V by 3 bases and J by 1 base, and 21 bases separated the two germline ends. CDR3 region: CASSHNLPTAANNYGYTF. For the CDR3, the DNA is TGTGCCAGCAGCCATAACCTACCGACAGCCGCTAATAACTATGGCTACACCTTC.

A single count supports this clone. The V call is TRBV10-3, the J call TRBJ2-7; D is perhaps TRBD2 (6 bases). Germline CDR1 is ENHRY and CDR2 is SYGVKD. Trimming took 6 bases from V and 4 from J, leaving 16 bases between them. This CDR3 is built from 14 residues. The CDR3 nucleotides read TGTGCCATCAGGGGGGACTCACTTGGGTACGAGCAGTACTTC. This sequence encodes CAIRGDSLGYEQYF.

The chain carries TRBV27 and TRBJ1-5; D gene ambiguous. V was shortened by 5 bases and J by 2 bases, with 10 bases between the two germline ends. Germline V gene sequence: CDR1 MNHEY, CDR2 SMNVEV (reference sequence). CDR3 length: 14 amino acids. The CDR3 region is CASSKQLGNQPQHF. CDR3 DNA: TGTGCCAGCAGTAAACAGCTAGGCAATCAGCCCCAGCATTTT.

The CDR3 bases are TGTGCCAGCAGTTTTTTAGCGGGAGGAGAGACCCAGTACTTC. Its translation: CASSFLAGGETQYF. This chain links TRBV6-2 or TRBV6-3 with TRBJ2-5; 10 positions agree with TRBD2. The CDR3 sequence is 14 residues long. CDR1 and CDR2 (germline): MNHEY, SVGEGT. Trimming at V came to 4 bases and at J to 4 bases, leaving 3 bases not matched to a gene.

V and J are TRBV6-1 and TRBJ2-5; D uncertain. The CDR3 contains 14 residues. CDR1 is MNHNS, CDR2 SASEGT, per germline. Deletions cut 1 base from V and 5 bases from J, with 11 bases between. As DNA, the CDR3 is TGTGCCAGCAGTGAAGGACTGGTCCGGGAGACCCAGTACTTC. It yields the protein CASSEGLVRETQYF.

This sequence joins TRBV7-2 and TRBJ2-2; D is unclear. V lost 4 bases to trimming and J lost 5 bases, with 17 bases between them. Germline CDR1 reads SGHTA; CDR2 reads FQGNSA. This CDR3 is built from 16 residues. The CDR3 reads CASSSVTRVGTGELFF. CDR3 coding DNA: TGTGCCAGCAGCTCGGTGACCAGAGTGGGTACCGGGGAGCTGTTTTTT.

The genes are TRBV30 and TRBJ1-5; no firm D call. In germline, CDR1 is GTSNPN, CDR2 SVGIG (reference sequence). The V and J ends lost 1 base and 1 base respectively, with 11 bases between them. This CDR3 region has 15 residues. The CDR3 bases are TGTGCCTGGAGTGCGATGGGCCTGAGCAATCAGCCCCAGCATTTT. This encodes CAWSAMGLSNQPQHF. Supplemented by reference TRBV30 and TRBJ1-5, the full variable domain reads SQTIHQWPATLVQPVGSPLSLECTVEGTSNPNLYWYRQAAGRGLQLLFYSVGIGQISSEVPQNLSASRPQDRQFILSSKKLLLSDSGFYLCAWSAMGLSNQPQHFGDGTRLSIL.

The V and J genes are TRBV29-1 and TRBJ2-7; TRBD1 agrees at 7 bases. V shed 6 bases and J 2 bases; nucleotides not matched to a gene: 13. The CDR3 sequence is 15 residues long. In germline, CDR1 is SQVTM, CDR2 ANQGSEA. CDR3 nucleotide sequence: TGCAGCGTATATACAGGGGATCGCTTTACCTACGAGCAGTACTTC. Protein product: CSVYTGDRFTYEQYF.

V is TRBV7-2 and J is TRBJ2-7, with D perhaps matching TRBD1 or TRBD2 (5 bases each). CDR3 length equals 14 residues. Trimming shortened V by 0 bases and J by 2 bases, and 8 bases separated the two germline ends. From germline, CDR1 is SGHTA and CDR2 FQGNSA. CDR3 region: CASSLAWGPYEQYF. The CDR3 DNA reads as TGTGCCAGCAGCTTAGCGTGGGGACCCTACGAGCAGTACTTC.

V is TRBV12-3 or TRBV12-4 and J is TRBJ2-5; D is ambiguous. The CDR3 consists of 11 residues. The ends were cut back, 7 bases at V and 5 bases at J, with 8 bases in the middle. This CDR3 is CASTLSETQYF. CDR3 in DNA: TGTGCCAGCACCCTCTCGGAGACCCAGTACTTC.

This clone was observed once. The chain uses TRBV18 and TRBJ2-2; 7 bases line up with TRBD1. The junction had 9 bases not matched to a gene; V was cut back by 0 bases and J by 5 bases. CDR1 KGHSH and CDR2 LQKENI come from the germline V gene. The CDR3 length is 17 residues. The CDR3 region has the DNA TGTGCCAGCTCACCACCTGGACAGGCCTTTGTGACCGGGGAGCTGTTTTTT. Protein product: CASSPPGQAFVTGELFF.

The V call is TRBV7-2, the J call TRBJ2-7; 10 positions match TRBD1. CDR1 and CDR2 (germline): SGHTA, FQGNSA. The CDR3 runs to 14 residues. The ends lost 8 bases at V and 7 bases at J; junction bases unmatched: 11. The CDR3 sequence: CASRPRQGAREQYF. The CDR3 DNA reads TGTGCCAGCCGACCTCGACAGGGGGCTCGGGAGCAGTACTTC.

In the case of this clone: Other DNA sequences from this sample encode an identical CDR3 as well. The chain couples TRBV29-1 to TRBJ2-7; no firm D call. Trimming took off 3 bases at V and 0 bases at J, with 3 bases between the two ends. The CDR3 has 11 residues. CDR1 SQVTM and CDR2 ANQGSEA come from the germline V gene. The CDR3 sequence: CSVESSYEQYF. The CDR3 bases are TGCAGCGTTGAGAGCTCCTACGAGCAGTACTTC.

The J gene is TRBJ2-1, the V gene TRBV24-1; 10 bases match TRBD2. Germline V gene sequence: CDR1 KGHDR, CDR2 SFDVKD. CDR3 length: 18 amino acids. After removal of 7 bases from V and 7 bases from J, the junction contained 18 bases not matched to a gene. This chain's CDR3 is CATSPLPLAGEGKNEQFF. The CDR3 coding sequence is TGTGCCACCAGCCCTCTCCCGCTAGCGGGAGAGGGAAAAAATGAGCAGTTCTTC.

The V gene is TRBV6-1, the J gene TRBJ1-6; D not certain. Germline V gene lookup returns CDR1 MNHNS and CDR2 SASEGT. V lost 2 bases and J lost 5, with 10 bases in between. The CDR3 length is 15 residues. The CDR3 here is CASSELYGNNSPLHF. The CDR3 DNA follows: TGTGCCAGCAGTGAACTCTACGGGAATAATTCACCCCTCCACTTT.

V is TRBV4-2 and J is TRBJ2-1; TRBD2 aligns across 10 bases. The germline V gene has CDR1 LGHNA and CDR2 YNFKEQ. V was pared by 6 bases and J by 3 bases, with 8 bases of the junction left unmatched. The CDR3 runs 16 residues. This chain's CDR3 is CASSDGLAEIYNEQFF. The CDR3 DNA reads TGTGCCAGCAGTGACGGACTAGCGGAGATCTACAATGAGCAGTTCTTC.

The chain combines TRBV13 with TRBJ2-7; the D gene is possibly TRBD2 (5 bases). Germline V gene lookup returns CDR1 PRHDT and CDR2 FYEKMQ (reference sequence). The germline V and J ends were trimmed by 1 base and 6 bases, with 10 bases remaining between them. The CDR3 contains 13 residues. CDR3 amino acids: CASSLARTLEQYF. The CDR3 region has the DNA TGTGCCAGCAGCTTAGCACGGACTCTCGAGCAGTACTTC.